This TCR beta chain was documented in a study of liver allograft versus peripheral blood T cells. Looking at the study overall: Transplanted livers and recipients' peripheral blood had their T cell receptor repertoires compared.

V lost 7 bases to trimming and J lost 1 base, with 11 bases between them. CDR3 length: 14 amino acids. CDR1 and CDR2 from the germline V gene are MNHNS and SASEGT. One entry per CDR3 protein results from TCRdb running MiXCR on the reads. This sample yields about 15,000 distinct CDR3 sequences, of which about 20% are seen a single time; about 5.8% belongs to the top ten. Study-level results: It was reported that the T cell receptor repertoires found inside liver allografts differed from those that were detected in peripheral blood.

Turning to this clonotype: Antigen: not known.

V gene TRBV6-1 combines with J gene TRBJ1-5, with unresolved D. The receptor was derived from a human patient who had a liver transplant. Some T cells may be transferred from the graft donor. CDR3 nucleotide sequence: TGTGCCAGCATCCTAATGGGGAGCAATCAGCCCCAGCATTTT. Protein: CASILMGSNQPQHF.